A single TCR beta chain is shown here with its context. The data stem from a study of T cell responses to AZD1222 COVID-19 vaccine. Deletions cut 5 bases from V and 1 base from J, with 9 bases between. Germline lookup yields CDR1 KGHSH and CDR2 LQKENI. The CDR3 runs to 14 residues. Measured with immunoSEQ multiplex PCR; TCRdb has only the in-frame clones, and not every one. The sample yields some 120,000 clones, over 75% seen once. V usage is TRBV18 and J usage is TRBJ1-3; no clear D. The starting material was peripheral blood, obtained on day 0 of AZD1222 vaccination. The sequence was obtained from an adult in good health. The CDR3, as DNA: TGTGCCAGCTCATCTGAAATATCTGGAAACACCATATATTTT. It encodes CASSSEISGNTIYF.